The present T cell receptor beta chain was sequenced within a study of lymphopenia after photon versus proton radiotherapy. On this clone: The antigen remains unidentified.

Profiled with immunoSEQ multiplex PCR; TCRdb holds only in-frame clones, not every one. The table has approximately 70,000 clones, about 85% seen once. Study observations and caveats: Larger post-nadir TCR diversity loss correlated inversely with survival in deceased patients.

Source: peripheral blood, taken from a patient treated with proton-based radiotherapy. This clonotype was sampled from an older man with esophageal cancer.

CDR3 region: CASSLGTSGTTSFFSGANVLTF. CDR3 nucleotides: TGTGCCAGTAGTCTCGGGACTAGCGGGACGACGAGTTTTTTCTCTGGGGCCAACGTCCTGACTTTC. V gene TRBV19 combines with J gene TRBJ2-6; 13 bases fit TRBD2. V lost 5 bases and J lost 0; bases outside the gene matches: 16. This CDR3 has 22 residues. CDR1 and CDR2 (germline): LNHDA, SQIVND (reference sequence). The complete variable domain, with remaining parts taken from reference TRBV19 and TRBJ2-6, reads DGGITQSPKYLFRKEGQNVTLSCEQNLNHDAMYWYRQDPGQGLRLIYYSQIVNDFQKGDIAEGYSVSREKKESFPLTVTSAQKNPTAFYLCASSLGTSGTTSFFSGANVLTFGAGSRLTVL.